A single T cell receptor beta chain is shown here with its context. Its antigen remains unidentified. This specimen belongs to a study of blood T cells in healthy people across ages. Overall study findings and caveats: Roughly linear age-related decline in beta diversity appeared, significant by age about 40. The diversity estimates, figures obtained from one million T cells, were considered underestimates.

A second PCR, run for roughly 7 to 12 cycles, used a sample-barcoded 5' primer plus a J-beta primer mix. TCRdb fed the 5' RACE reads into MiXCR, producing one record per CDR3 protein. The sample includes about 680,000 distinct CDR3 sequences, approximately 49% seen only once; the top ten take roughly a third. This TCR derives from a woman aged 60-70 years in good health. Sequenced: blood.

CDR3 in amino acids: CASSLVPGGLGYGYTF. CDR3 nucleotides: TGTGCCAGCAGCTTAGTCCCAGGGGGCCTGGGCTATGGCTACACCTTC. The V and J genes are TRBV7-2 and TRBJ1-2; 8 bases fit TRBD1. Germline-derived CDR1 and CDR2 are SGHTA and FQGNSA. This CDR3 comprises 16 residues. Trimming took 1 base from V and 4 from J; bases not matched to a gene: 8.